A selection of T cell receptor beta chains follows, all from one sample in a study of T cell responses to AZD1222 COVID-19 vaccine. The table came from immunoSEQ multiplex PCR; TCRdb's copy has only in-frame clones and leaves some out. The table has roughly 200,000 clones, about 94% seen once. Source: peripheral blood, taken 28 days after the second dose of the MenACWY control vaccine. The receptors stem from an adult who received the MenACWY meningococcal vaccine as a control. The CDR3 runs from the conserved cysteine through the conserved F or W. Expanded clones are given a class, and other clones once, few, many or no size at all.

V,size,J,CDR3
TRBV7-8,NA,TRBJ2-3,CASMASGDYDTQYF
TRBV6-5,NA,TRBJ1-1,CASSSGVDTEAFF
TRBV11-2,NA,TRBJ1-1,CASRGQGDEAFF
TRBV7-2,NA,TRBJ1-4,CASSLGAANEKLFF
TRBV3-1/TRBV3-2,NA,TRBJ2-1,CASSQDYNEQFF
TRBV7-8,NA,TRBJ2-7,CASSRAAGSSYEQYF
TRBV18,NA,TRBJ1-2,CASSLGTGGGYTF
TRBV5-5,NA,TRBJ1-4,CASSPQGQLGEKLFF
TRBV6-5,NA,TRBJ2-3,CASSLSGPGKDTQYF
TRBV28,NA,TRBJ1-2,CASSLWGRGDEWRGYTF
TRBV5-1,NA,TRBJ1-4,CASSFPQGGGNEKLFF
TRBV15,NA,TRBJ1-1,CATSREKLGTEAFF
TRBV12-3/TRBV12-4,NA,TRBJ2-3,CASSYTDTQYF
TRBV6-2/TRBV6-3,NA,TRBJ2-6,CASSYSSDPANVLTF
TRBV7-9,NA,TRBJ2-7,CASSLSPGVNEQYF
TRBV5-4,NA,TRBJ2-5,CASSLGVGAQETQYF
TRBV29-1,NA,TRBJ2-7,CSVDLGSEQYF
TRBV5-6,NA,TRBJ2-7,CASSLDGQASSYEQYF
TRBV30,NA,TRBJ1-5,CAWRSPGTGANQPQHF
TRBV10-3,NA,TRBJ2-7,CAISEPTPGRAYEQYF
TRBV20-1,NA,TRBJ2-7,CSASASGTGRYEQYF
TRBV5-8,NA,TRBJ1-2,CASSFVSTLNGYTF
TRBV3-1/TRBV3-2,NA,TRBJ2-7,CASSQDQGRALVYEQYF
TRBV27,NA,TRBJ1-2,CASKWTAVYGYTF
TRBV4-2,NA,TRBJ1-6,CASSQESQGNSPLHF
TRBV15,NA,TRBJ2-3,CATSRDPQAGGPTDTQYF
TRBV5-4,NA,TRBJ1-2,CASSRDPAGGYTF
TRBV10-3,NA,TRBJ2-7,CAIRGGRIPYEQYF
TRBV12-3/TRBV12-4,NA,TRBJ1-2,CASSLDSGGYTF
TRBV28,NA,TRBJ2-7,CASSSWPHSYEQYF
TRBV5-1,NA,TRBJ1-1,CASSLDREFIAFF
TRBV27,NA,TRBJ2-5,CASTPAGQETQYF
TRBV6-2/TRBV6-3,NA,TRBJ2-1,CASSYSGPSYNEQFF
TRBV6-5,NA,TRBJ2-5,CASSTEAGVWETQYF
TRBV27,NA,TRBJ2-7,CASSLFPTSGYEQYF
TRBV20-1,NA,TRBJ1-2,CSASTGNGYTF
TRBV18,once,TRBJ1-2,CASSPDRVRYGYTF
TRBV28,NA,TRBJ2-3,CASSLGLDTQYF
TRBV7-2,NA,TRBJ1-2,CASSLDRTPGGYTF
TRBV10-2,NA,TRBJ2-2,CASSESTSGGARELFF
TRBV19,NA,TRBJ1-5,CASRHLQGANQPQHF
TRBV5-1,NA,TRBJ1-1,CASSLEPDRNTEAFF
TRBV6-5,NA,TRBJ1-2,CASRRGPNYGYTF
TRBV2,NA,TRBJ1-3,CASQGSRNTIYF
TRBV25-1,once,TRBJ2-5,CASSEGGRRGVETQYF
TRBV4-1,NA,TRBJ1-1,CASSQRAGVTEAFF